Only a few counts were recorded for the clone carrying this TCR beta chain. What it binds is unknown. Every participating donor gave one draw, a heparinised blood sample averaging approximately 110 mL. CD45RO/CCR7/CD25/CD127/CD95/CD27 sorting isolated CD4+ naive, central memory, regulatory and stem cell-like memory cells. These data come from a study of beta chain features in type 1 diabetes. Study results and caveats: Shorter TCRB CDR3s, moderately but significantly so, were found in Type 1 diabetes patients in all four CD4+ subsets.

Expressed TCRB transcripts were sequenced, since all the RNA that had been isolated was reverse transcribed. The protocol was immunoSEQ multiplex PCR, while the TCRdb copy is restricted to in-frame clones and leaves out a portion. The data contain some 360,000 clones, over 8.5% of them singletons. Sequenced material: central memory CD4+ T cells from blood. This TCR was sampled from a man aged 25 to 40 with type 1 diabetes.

The CDR3 sequence is CASSFGSSGEQFF. Written as DNA, the CDR3 is TGCGCCAGCAGCTTTGGGAGTTCGGGTGAGCAGTTCTTC. The rearrangement uses TRBV5-1 and TRBJ2-1, with a weak D call TRBD2 (5 bases). This CDR3 has 13 amino acids. Germline V gives CDR1 SGHRS, CDR2 YFSETQ. V was cut by 2 bases and J by 9 bases, with 12 bases left in between.